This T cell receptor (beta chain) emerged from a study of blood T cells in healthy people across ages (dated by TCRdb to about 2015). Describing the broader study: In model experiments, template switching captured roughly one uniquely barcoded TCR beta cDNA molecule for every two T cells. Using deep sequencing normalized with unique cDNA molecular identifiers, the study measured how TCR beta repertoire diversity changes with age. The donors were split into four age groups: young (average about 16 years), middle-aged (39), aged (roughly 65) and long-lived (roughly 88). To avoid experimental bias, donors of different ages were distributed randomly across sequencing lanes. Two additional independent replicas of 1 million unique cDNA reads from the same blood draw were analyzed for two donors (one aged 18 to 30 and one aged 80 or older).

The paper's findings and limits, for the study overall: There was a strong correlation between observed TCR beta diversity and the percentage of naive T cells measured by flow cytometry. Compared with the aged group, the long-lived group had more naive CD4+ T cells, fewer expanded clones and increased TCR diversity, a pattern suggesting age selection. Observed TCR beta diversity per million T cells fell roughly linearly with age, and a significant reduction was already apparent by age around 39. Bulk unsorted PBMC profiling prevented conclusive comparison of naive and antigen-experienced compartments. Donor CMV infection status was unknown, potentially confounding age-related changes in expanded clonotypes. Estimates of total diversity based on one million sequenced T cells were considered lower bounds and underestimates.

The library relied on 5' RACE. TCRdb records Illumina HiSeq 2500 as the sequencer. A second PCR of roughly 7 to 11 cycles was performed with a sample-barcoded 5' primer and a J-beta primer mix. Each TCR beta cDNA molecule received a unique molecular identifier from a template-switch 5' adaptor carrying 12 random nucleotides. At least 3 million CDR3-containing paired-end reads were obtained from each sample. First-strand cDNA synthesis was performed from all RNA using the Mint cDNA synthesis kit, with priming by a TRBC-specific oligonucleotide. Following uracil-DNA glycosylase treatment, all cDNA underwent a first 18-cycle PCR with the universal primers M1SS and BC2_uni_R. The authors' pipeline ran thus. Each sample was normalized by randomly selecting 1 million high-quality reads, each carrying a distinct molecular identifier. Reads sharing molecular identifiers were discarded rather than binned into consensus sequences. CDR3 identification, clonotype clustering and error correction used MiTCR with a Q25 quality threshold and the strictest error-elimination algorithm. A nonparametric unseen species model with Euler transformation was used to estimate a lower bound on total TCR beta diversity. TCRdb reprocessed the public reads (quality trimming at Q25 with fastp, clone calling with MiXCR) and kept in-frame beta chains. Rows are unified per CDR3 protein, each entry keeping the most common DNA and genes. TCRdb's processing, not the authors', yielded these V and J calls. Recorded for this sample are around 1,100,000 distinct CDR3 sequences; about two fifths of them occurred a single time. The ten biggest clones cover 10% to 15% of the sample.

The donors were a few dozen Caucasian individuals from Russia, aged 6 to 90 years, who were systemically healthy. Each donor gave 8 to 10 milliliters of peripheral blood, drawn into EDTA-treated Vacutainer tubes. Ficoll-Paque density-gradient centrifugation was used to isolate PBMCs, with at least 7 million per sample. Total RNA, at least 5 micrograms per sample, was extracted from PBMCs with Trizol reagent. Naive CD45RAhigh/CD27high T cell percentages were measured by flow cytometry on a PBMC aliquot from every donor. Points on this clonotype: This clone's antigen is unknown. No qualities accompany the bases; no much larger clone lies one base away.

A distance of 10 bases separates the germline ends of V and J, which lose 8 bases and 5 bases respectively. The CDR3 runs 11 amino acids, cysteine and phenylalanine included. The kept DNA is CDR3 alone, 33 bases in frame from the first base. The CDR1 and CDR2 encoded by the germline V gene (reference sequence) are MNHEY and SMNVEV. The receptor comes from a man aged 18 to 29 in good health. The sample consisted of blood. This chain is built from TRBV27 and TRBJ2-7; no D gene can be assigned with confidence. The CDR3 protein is CASGYKDEQYF. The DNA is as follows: TGTGCCAGCGGTTATAAGGACGAGCAGTACTTC.